A selection of T cell receptor beta chains follows, all from one sample in a study of shared clonotypes between healthy human individuals. Method: immunoSEQ multiplex PCR; TCRdb's copy keeps in-frame clones and lacks some. The repertoire has about 2.1 million clones, 93% of them found once; the top ten carry about 1.5%. The sample was naive CD8+ T cells from PBMCs. The receptor set was obtained from a man between 18 and 35 years old in good health. Some clones in this sample may be carry-over from other donors' samples. Each CDR3 is given with its conserved first and last residue.

V gene	J gene	CDR3 protein
TRBV9	TRBJ2-1	CASNTGGDSYNEQFF
TRBV28	TRBJ2-2	CASSSSGGTGELFF
TRBV28	TRBJ2-2	CASSLRPSGINGELFF
TRBV4-2	TRBJ1-5	CASSQRQGPPNQPQHF
TRBV5-6	TRBJ1-5	CASSLGGDQPQHF
TRBV15	TRBJ2-5	CATSSRLAGGIRGETQYF
TRBV14	TRBJ2-7	CASSGPDNPYEQYF
TRBV7-9	TRBJ2-6	CASSSRDRVSGANVLTF
TRBV28	TRBJ1-4	CASSPSATNEKLFF
TRBV11-2	TRBJ2-2	CASSLGAVTNTGELFF
TRBV7-8	TRBJ2-1	CASSFLLAGGYNEQFF
TRBV5-4	TRBJ1-2	CASSLRGTGGGYTF
TRBV5-1	TRBJ1-1	CASSLASGNTEAFF
TRBV7-9	TRBJ2-1	CASSRSSGGRAQDEQFF
TRBV7-9	TRBJ2-1	CASSSRLRPALGQFF
TRBV4-1	TRBJ1-5	CASSQLWDQPQHF
TRBV14	TRBJ1-2	CASSPQPLGNYGYTF
TRBV9	TRBJ2-1	CASTPGTVRYNEQFF
TRBV19	TRBJ2-7	CASSIGGHEQYF
TRBV7-9	TRBJ2-4	CASSLVAGAKNIQYF
TRBV28	TRBJ2-5	CASTVTSGDGETQYF
TRBV9	TRBJ2-6	CASGTGRFGANVLTF
TRBV2	TRBJ2-3	CASLLTGDDTQYF
TRBV28	TRBJ2-7	CASSTPGGGYEQYF
TRBV10-3	TRBJ2-4	CAISEVGLTGGPPKNIQYF
TRBV6-1	TRBJ2-7	CATIWPLYLGEQYF
TRBV27	TRBJ2-7	CASSSLLAGRTYEQYF
TRBV18	TRBJ2-7	CASSSAGERPFSYEQYF
TRBV19	TRBJ1-2	CASLTALYGYTF
TRBV21-1	TRBJ1-3	CASSNPKRGNTIYF
TRBV6-1	TRBJ2-7	CASSDGHSSTYEQYF
TRBV27	TRBJ1-5	CASSLWAGAQPQHF
TRBV7-8	TRBJ2-3	CASSPAAGGATDTQYF
TRBV28	TRBJ2-7	CASRPPARGRYEQYF
TRBV7-3	TRBJ2-2	CASSLWEAGTGELFF
TRBV7-8	TRBJ2-6	CASSSNRLPLSGANVLTF
TRBV2	TRBJ1-5	CASRGRSTNQPQHF
TRBV27	TRBJ2-2	CASSFTSGVAGELFF
TRBV10-3	TRBJ2-5	CAISDWTGEETQYF
TRBV7-9	TRBJ2-2	CASRSGTLNTGELFF
TRBV16	TRBJ1-1	CASSQSPKTEAFF
TRBV11-3	TRBJ2-5	CASSGTGGRQYF
TRBV10-1	TRBJ2-7	CASSESRGLAGDTFYEQYF
TRBV11-2	TRBJ2-2	CASSSPRQRLHTGELFF
TRBV6-6	TRBJ1-1	CASSSLNTDTEAFF
TRBV7-8	TRBJ2-1	CASSGAGGSYNEQFF
TRBV27	TRBJ2-7	CASSQRGPTYEQYF
TRBV4-1	TRBJ1-3	CASSQDTRSGNTIYF
TRBV7-9	TRBJ1-3	CASSLEYGGLTGNTIYF
TRBV29-1	TRBJ2-1	CSARTGGPHNEQFF
TRBV15	TRBJ1-4	CATSSRTGALSEKLFF
TRBV5-1	TRBJ1-1	CASSLRENTEAFF